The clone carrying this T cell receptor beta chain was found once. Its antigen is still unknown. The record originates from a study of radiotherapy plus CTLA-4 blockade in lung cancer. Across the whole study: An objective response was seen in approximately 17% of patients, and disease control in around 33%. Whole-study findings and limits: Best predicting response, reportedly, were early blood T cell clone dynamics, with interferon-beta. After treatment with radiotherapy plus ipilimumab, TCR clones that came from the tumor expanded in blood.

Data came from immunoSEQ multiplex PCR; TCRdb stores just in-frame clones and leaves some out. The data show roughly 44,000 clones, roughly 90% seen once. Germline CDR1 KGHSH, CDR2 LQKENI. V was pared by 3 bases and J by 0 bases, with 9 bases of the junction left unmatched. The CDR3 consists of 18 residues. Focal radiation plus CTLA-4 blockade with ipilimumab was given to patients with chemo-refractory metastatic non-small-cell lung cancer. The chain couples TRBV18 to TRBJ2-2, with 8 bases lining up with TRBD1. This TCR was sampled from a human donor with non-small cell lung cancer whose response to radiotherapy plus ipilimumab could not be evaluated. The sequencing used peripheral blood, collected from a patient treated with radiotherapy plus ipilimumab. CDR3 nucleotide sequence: TGTGCCAGCTCACCGACCTCAGGGGGCAACGCGAACACCGGGGAGCTGTTTTTT. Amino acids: CASSPTSGGNANTGELFF.